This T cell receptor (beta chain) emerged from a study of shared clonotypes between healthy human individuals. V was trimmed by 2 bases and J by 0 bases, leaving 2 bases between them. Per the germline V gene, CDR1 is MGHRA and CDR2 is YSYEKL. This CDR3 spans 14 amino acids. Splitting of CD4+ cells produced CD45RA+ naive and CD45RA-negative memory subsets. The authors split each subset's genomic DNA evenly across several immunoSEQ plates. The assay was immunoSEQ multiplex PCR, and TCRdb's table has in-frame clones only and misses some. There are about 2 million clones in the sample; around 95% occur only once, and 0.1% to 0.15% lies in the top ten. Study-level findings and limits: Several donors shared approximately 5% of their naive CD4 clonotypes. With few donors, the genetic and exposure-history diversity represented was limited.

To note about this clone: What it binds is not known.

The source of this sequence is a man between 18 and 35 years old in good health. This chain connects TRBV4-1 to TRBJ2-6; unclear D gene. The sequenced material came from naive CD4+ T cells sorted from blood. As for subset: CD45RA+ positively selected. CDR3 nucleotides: TGCGCCAGCAGCCAAACCTCTGGGGCCAACGTCCTGACTTTC. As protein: CASSQTSGANVLTF.